The text below deals with one TCR beta chain. Clones were read by immunoSEQ multiplex PCR, and TCRdb kept only the in-frame ones, dropping some. The profile shows about 220,000 clones, 70% to 90% of them singletons. The ends were cut back, 2 bases at V and 1 base at J, with 12 bases in the middle. CDR1 is SGHKS and CDR2 is YYEKEE in the germline V gene (reference sequence). The CDR3 totals 15 residues. This record comes from a study of blood T cell repertoires in COVID-19. Study details: PBMCs, B-cell-depleted T cells, or T cells were the source of the cDNA or gDNA that made up the material.

Sequenced sample: peripheral blood. The chain recombines TRBV5-5 with TRBJ1-1; TRBD1 might be the D (6 bases). This TCR was sampled from a man in his fifties who had recovered from COVID-19. The CDR3 spells CASSFSLGGNTEAFF. The CDR3 DNA reads as TGTGCCAGCAGCTTTTCCCTAGGGGGGAACACTGAAGCTTTCTTT.